The subject of this entry is one T cell receptor beta chain. The sample comes from a study of blood T cell repertoires in COVID-19. The repertoire was sequenced with immunoSEQ multiplex PCR; TCRdb's copy has only in-frame clones and lacks some. The table records about 46,000 clones, over 70% of them present only once. CDR3 length equals 13 residues. Trimming removed 6 bases from V and 10 bases from J, with 13 bases in between. The germline CDR1 and CDR2 sequences are PRHDT and FYEKMQ (reference sequence). V usage is TRBV13 and J usage is TRBJ1-6; tentative D call: TRBD1 (6 bases). The source material was peripheral blood. The origin of this receptor is a man aged 50 or older with acute or convalescent COVID-19. In nucleotides, the CDR3 is TGTGCCAGCAGTCAACAGGGAACCTCACCCCTCCACTTT. It codes for CASSQQGTSPLHF.